The 18 T cell receptor beta chains below all came from one sample that was sequenced in a study of T cells in localized non-small cell lung cancer. Repertoires were generated with immunoSEQ multiplex PCR, while TCRdb's copy carries only in-frame clones and drops some. The table includes tens of thousands of clones, roughly 87% detected once. The sequenced sample was peripheral blood, obtained before any cancer treatment. The receptors shown here come from a male donor aged 60 or over with stage I squamous cell lung carcinoma.

The CDR3 loop reads CSVDTVGYEGYTF. The CDR3 DNA sequence: TGCAGCGTTGACACGGTTGGGTATGAGGGCTACACCTTC. J is TRBJ1-2 and V is TRBV29-1; D uncertain. CDR1 is SQVTM and CDR2 is ANQGSEA in the germline V gene. With 3 bases removed from V and 8 bases from J, the gap between germline ends came to 16 bases. The CDR3 sequence is 13 residues long.

The chain joins TRBV2 to TRBJ2-3; D is ambiguous. CDR3 length: 12 amino acids. Between the trimmed V and J ends, which lost 1 base and 4 bases, there was a span of 3 bases. Germline V gene sequence: CDR1 SNHLY, CDR2 FYNNEI. CDR3 bases: TGTGCCAGCAGTGAAGTCCCAGATACGCAGTATTTT. Protein: CASSEVPDTQYF.

The chain uses TRBV7-9 and TRBJ1-5; no clear D gene. The CDR3 consists of 13 residues. From germline, CDR1 is SEHNR and CDR2 FQNEAQ (reference sequence). V was trimmed by 5 bases and J by 7 bases, leaving 12 bases between them. As DNA, the CDR3 is TGTGCCAGCAGCCCCCTAGGTTTCCAGCCCCAGCATTTT. Its translation is CASSPLGFQPQHF. Together with reference TRBV7-9 and TRBJ1-5, the CDR3 gives the full variable domain: DTGVSQNPRHKITKRGQNVTFRCDPISEHNRLYWYRQTLGQGPEFLTYFQNEAQLEKSRLLSDRFSAERPKGSFSTLEIQRTEQGDSAMYLCASSPLGFQPQHFGDGTRLSIL.

The DNA for the CDR3 is TGTGCCAGCTTTTCGACAAGGACGTACGGAAACACCATATATTTT. It yields the protein CASFSTRTYGNTIYF. V and J are TRBV6-1 and TRBJ1-3; unclear D gene. CDR1 and CDR2 (germline): MNHNS, SASEGT. V lost 8 bases and J 4 bases, leaving 18 bases between the germline ends. The CDR3 sequence is 15 residues long.

The chain carries TRBV6-1 and TRBJ1-1; D is undetermined. CDR1 and CDR2 from the germline V gene are MNHNS and SASEGT. This CDR3 contains 11 residues. Trimming removed 7 bases from V and 3 bases from J, with 6 bases in between. In DNA, the CDR3 is TGTGCCAGCAACGGGTACACTGAAGCTTTCTTT. Translating it yields CASNGYTEAFF.

The chain joins TRBV18 to TRBJ2-7; TRBD2 matches 11 bases. V was pared by 6 bases and J by 5 bases, with 9 bases of the junction left unmatched. Germline loops: CDR1 KGHSH, CDR2 LQKENI. The CDR3 length is 15 residues. In DNA, the CDR3 is TGTGCCAGCTCGTCACTAGCGGGAGAAGTCAACGAGCAGTACTTC. The encoded protein is CASSSLAGEVNEQYF.

This chain joins TRBV6-5 and TRBJ2-6; D gene ambiguous. V was pared by 4 bases and J by 2 bases, with 12 bases between. Germline assignment: CDR1 MNHEY and CDR2 SVGAGI. The CDR3 sequence is 16 residues long. CDR3 protein: CASSLSEKAGANVLTF. The CDR3 DNA is TGTGCCAGCAGTTTATCGGAGAAAGCTGGGGCCAACGTCCTGACTTTC.

The chain links TRBV29-1 to TRBJ1-2, with D possibly matching TRBD1 (6 bases). The CDR3 is made up of 13 amino acids. The V gene lost 4 bases and the J gene lost 3 bases, with 12 bases spanning the gap. Germline values: CDR1 SQVTM, CDR2 ANQGSEA. The chain's CDR3 is CSVVGGPHYGYTF. The CDR3 DNA reads TGCAGCGTTGTGGGGGGGCCCCACTATGGCTACACCTTC.

V is TRBV11-2 and J is TRBJ2-3; no reliable D call. V was cut by 1 base and J by 6 bases, with 8 bases left in between. The CDR3 spans 13 residues. The V gene's germline CDR1 is SGHAT and CDR2 FQNNGV. The CDR3 DNA follows: TGTGCCAGCAGCTTAGTTGGGCTCGATACGCAGTATTTT. Translated, it gives CASSLVGLDTQYF.

V gene TRBV2 combines with J gene TRBJ2-7; D is ambiguous. The CDR3 has 14 residues. Germline V gives CDR1 SNHLY, CDR2 FYNNEI. Trimming shortened V by 6 bases and J by 0 bases, and 12 bases separated the two germline ends. The CDR3 nucleotides read TGTGCCAGCAGAAAGGGAAGCAACTCCTACGAGCAGTACTTC. As protein: CASRKGSNSYEQYF.

Written as DNA, the CDR3 is TGTGCCATCAGTTCGAGAGGGGACGTCACTGAAGCTTTCTTT. Its translation: CAISSRGDVTEAFF. The rearrangement joins TRBV10-3 to TRBJ1-1; possible D gene TRBD1, 5 bases. In germline, CDR1 is ENHRY, CDR2 SYGVKD. Trimming took off 5 bases at V and 4 bases at J, with 14 bases between the two ends. The CDR3 length is 14 residues.

This chain links TRBV27 with TRBJ2-1, with TRBD2 as a possible D gene (5 bases). Trimming pared 2 bases from V and 8 bases from J, leaving 13 bases between. Germline V gives CDR1 MNHEY, CDR2 SMNVEV (reference sequence). CDR3 length: 14 residues. The CDR3 is CASSLGFGVYEQFF. CDR3 in DNA: TGTGCCAGCAGTTTAGGATTCGGGGTCTATGAGCAGTTCTTC.

This chain joins TRBV29-1 and TRBJ1-2; 7 bases are shared with TRBD1. This CDR3 region has 13 residues. Per germline, CDR1 SQVTM and CDR2 ANQGSEA. The trim removed 3 bases at V and 2 bases at J, leaving 3 bases unmatched. CDR3 protein: CSVDRRGNYGYTF. The CDR3, as DNA: TGCAGCGTTGACCGCAGGGGGAACTATGGCTACACCTTC.

V usage is TRBV7-2 and J usage is TRBJ2-2; 10 bases line up with TRBD1. The CDR3 runs 15 residues. V lost 8 bases, J lost 1 base, and 4 bases stayed unmatched. Per germline, CDR1 SGHTA and CDR2 FQGNSA. As DNA, the CDR3 is TGTGCCAGCCGTGGACAGGGGGGGAACACCGGGGAGCTGTTTTTT. It translates to CASRGQGGNTGELFF.

V is TRBV13 and J is TRBJ1-2; 7 bases line up with TRBD1. With 5 bases clipped from V and 11 bases from J, the junction kept 20 bases outside the gene matches. Germline loops: CDR1 PRHDT, CDR2 FYEKMQ (reference sequence). The CDR3 length is 16 residues. The CDR3 sequence is CASSPYDRAFPIGYTF. The DNA for the CDR3 is TGTGCCAGCAGCCCATACGACAGGGCTTTTCCTATAGGGTACACCTTC.

A remark on this clone: The junction departs from germline at one end; a sequencing error may be responsible. The V gene is TRBV5-1, the J gene TRBJ2-5, with D possibly matching TRBD2 (6 bases). The CDR3 has 13 amino acids. Germline V gene lookup returns CDR1 SGHRS and CDR2 YFSETQ. The CDR3 loop is CASSLEGAETQYF. The CDR3 DNA sequence: TGTGCCAGCAGCTTGGAGGGTGCGGAGACCCAGTACTTC.

V gene TRBV7-3 combines with J gene TRBJ2-5; 12 bases match TRBD2. Unmatched junction bases numbered 8, after V lost 1 base and J lost 5 bases. Germline CDR1 reads SGHTA; CDR2 reads FQGTGA. The CDR3 runs to 17 residues. CDR3 residues: CASSLIGRGTSGETQYF. The CDR3 DNA sequence: TGTGCCAGCAGCTTAATAGGTCGGGGGACTAGCGGGGAGACCCAGTACTTC.

The CDR3 protein is CASSQGQKETQYF. The CDR3 coding sequence is TGTGCCAGCTCACAGGGACAGAAAGAGACCCAGTACTTC. The chain couples TRBV18 to TRBJ2-5; 7 nucleotides agree with TRBD1. CDR1 and CDR2 (germline): KGHSH, LQKENI. The CDR3 extends over 13 amino acids. The V and J ends lost 4 bases and 3 bases, in that order; junction bases with no gene match: 2.